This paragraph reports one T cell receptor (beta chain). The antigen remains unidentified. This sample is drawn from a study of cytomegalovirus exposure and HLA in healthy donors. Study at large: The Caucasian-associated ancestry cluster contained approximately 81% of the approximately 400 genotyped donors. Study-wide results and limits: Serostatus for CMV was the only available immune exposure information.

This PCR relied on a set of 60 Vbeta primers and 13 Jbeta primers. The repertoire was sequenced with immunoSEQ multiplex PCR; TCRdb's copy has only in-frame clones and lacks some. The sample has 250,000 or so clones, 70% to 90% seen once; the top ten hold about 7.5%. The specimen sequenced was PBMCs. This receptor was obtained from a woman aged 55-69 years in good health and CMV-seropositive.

The CDR3 loop reads CASSQVRTGPTDTQYF. CDR3 coding DNA: TGTGCCAGCAGCCAAGTTCGGACAGGACCCACAGATACGCAGTATTTT. The chain joins TRBV14 to TRBJ2-3; 7 positions agree with TRBD1. V trimming: 1 base; J trimming: 2 bases; junction bases outside the gene matches: 6. The CDR3 is 16 residues long. Germline V lookup: CDR1 SGHDN, CDR2 FVKESK.